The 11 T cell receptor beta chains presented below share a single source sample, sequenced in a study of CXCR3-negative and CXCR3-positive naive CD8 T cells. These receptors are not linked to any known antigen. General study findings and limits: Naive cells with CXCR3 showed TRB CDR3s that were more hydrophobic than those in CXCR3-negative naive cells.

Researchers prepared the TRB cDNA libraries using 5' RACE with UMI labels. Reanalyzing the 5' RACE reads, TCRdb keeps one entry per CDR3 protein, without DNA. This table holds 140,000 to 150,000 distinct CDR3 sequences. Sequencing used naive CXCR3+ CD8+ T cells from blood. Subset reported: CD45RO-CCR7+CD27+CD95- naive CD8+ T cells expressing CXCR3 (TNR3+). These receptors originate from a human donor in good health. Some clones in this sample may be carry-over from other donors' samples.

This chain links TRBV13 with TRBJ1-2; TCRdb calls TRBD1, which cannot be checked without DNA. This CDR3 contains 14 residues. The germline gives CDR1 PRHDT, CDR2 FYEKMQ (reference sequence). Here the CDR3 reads CASTTGGGNYGYTF.

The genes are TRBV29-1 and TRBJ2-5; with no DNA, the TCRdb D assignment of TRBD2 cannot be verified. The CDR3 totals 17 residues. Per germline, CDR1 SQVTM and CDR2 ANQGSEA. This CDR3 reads CSVEQGLADVGRETQYF.

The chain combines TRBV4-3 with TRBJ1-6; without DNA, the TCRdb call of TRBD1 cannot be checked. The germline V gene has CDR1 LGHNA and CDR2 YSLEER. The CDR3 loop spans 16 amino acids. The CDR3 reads CASSQEIPGTGSPLHF.

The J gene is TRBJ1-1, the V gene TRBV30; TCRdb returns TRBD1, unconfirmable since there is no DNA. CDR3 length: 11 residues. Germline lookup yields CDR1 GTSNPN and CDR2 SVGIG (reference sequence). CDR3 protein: CAWTWDGEAFF.

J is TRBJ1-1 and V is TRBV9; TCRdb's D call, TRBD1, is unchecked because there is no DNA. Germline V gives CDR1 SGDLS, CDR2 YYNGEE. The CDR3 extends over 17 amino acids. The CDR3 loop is CASSVQGALRSNTEAFF.

CDR3: CASSLSRDTEAFF. The V call is TRBV5-6, the J call TRBJ1-1. This CDR3 region has 13 residues. In germline, CDR1 is SGHDT, CDR2 YYEEEE.

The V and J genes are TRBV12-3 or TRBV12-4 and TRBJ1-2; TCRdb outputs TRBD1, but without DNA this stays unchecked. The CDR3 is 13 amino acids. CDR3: CASSLRGVYGYTF.

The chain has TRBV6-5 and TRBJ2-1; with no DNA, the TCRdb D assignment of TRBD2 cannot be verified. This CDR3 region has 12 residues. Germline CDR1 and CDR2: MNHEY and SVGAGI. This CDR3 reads CASSHEGNEQLF.

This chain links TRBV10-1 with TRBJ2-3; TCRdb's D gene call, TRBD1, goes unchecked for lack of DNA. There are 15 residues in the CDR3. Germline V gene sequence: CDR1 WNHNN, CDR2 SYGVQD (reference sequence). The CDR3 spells CASSVGHQPADTQYF.

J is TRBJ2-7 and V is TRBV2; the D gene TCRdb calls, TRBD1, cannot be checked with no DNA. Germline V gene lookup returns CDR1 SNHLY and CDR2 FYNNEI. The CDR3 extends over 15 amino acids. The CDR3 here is CASSEGPVGTYEQYF. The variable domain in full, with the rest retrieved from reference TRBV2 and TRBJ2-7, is EPEVTQTPSHQVTQMGQEVILRCVPISNHLYFYWYRQILGQKVEFLVSFYNNEISEKSEIFDDQFSVERPDGSNFTLKIRSTKLEDSAMYFCASSEGPVGTYEQYFGPGTRLTVT.

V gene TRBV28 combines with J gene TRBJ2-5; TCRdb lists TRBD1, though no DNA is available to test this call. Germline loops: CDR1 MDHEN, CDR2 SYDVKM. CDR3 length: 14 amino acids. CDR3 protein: CASSRRDSQETQYF.